One TCR beta chain is described in this entry. The sample is drawn from a study of blood T cell repertoires in COVID-19. Study details: The United States, Italy and Spain provided the acute and convalescent COVID-19 samples.

TCRdb's table, derived via immunoSEQ multiplex PCR, lists solely in-frame clones and lacks some. The data contain approximately 34,000 clones, 80% to 90% of them singletons. The sequenced sample consisted of peripheral blood. The TCR originated in a human donor in a cohort sampled during active COVID-19.

CDR3 loop: CASSDPTSGGAYNEQFF. The CDR3 DNA follows: TGTGCCAGCAGTGACCCGACTAGCGGGGGGGCATACAATGAGCAGTTCTTC. V is TRBV2 and J is TRBJ2-1, with TRBD2 identical over 14 bases. From germline, CDR1 is SNHLY and CDR2 FYNNEI. This CDR3 is built from 17 residues. V was clipped by 3 bases and J by 4 bases; unmatched bases: 5. The entire variable domain, with the rest obtained from reference TRBV2 and TRBJ2-1, is as follows: EPEVTQTPSHQVTQMGQEVILRCVPISNHLYFYWYRQILGQKVEFLVSFYNNEISEKSEIFDDQFSVERPDGSNFTLKIRSTKLEDSAMYFCASSDPTSGGAYNEQFFGPGTRLTVL.